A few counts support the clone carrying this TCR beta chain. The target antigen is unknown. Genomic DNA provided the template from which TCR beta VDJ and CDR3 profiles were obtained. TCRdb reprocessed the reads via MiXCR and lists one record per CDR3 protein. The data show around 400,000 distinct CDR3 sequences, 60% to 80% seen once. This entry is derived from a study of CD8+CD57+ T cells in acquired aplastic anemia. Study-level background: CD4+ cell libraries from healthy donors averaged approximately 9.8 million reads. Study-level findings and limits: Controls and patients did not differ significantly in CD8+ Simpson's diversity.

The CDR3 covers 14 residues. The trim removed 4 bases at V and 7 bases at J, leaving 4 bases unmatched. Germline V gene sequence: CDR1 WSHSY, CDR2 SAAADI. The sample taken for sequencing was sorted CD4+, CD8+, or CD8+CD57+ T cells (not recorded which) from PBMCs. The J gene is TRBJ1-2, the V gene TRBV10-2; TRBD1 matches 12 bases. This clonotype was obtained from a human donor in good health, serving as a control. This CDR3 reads CASSGLGQGAGYTF. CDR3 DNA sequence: TGCGCCAGCAGTGGATTGGGACAGGGGGCTGGCTACACCTTC.